The rows below give T cell receptor beta chains drawn from one sample of a study of T cells after yellow fever vaccination. TCRdb reanalysed the 5' RACE reads using MiXCR and keeps one entry per CDR3 protein. In the table there are approximately 550,000 distinct CDR3 sequences, about 13% of which are singletons. The source was PBMCs, collected on the day of the yellow fever booster vaccination. Every receptor here comes from a man aged 30 to 45 who received the YFV17D yellow fever vaccine. CDR3s include the opening cysteine and the closing phenylalanine or tryptophan. D genes are given only for firm matches. Part of the rows lack a size; the others show once, few, many or a class for expanded clones.

TRBV5-1	few	.	TRBJ2-7	CASSFIQGYEQYF	TGCGCCAGCAGCTTCATACAGGGATACGAGCAGTACTTC
TRBV10-3	few	TRBD1	TRBJ2-7	CAISGGGHVPEQYF	TGTGCCATCAGTGGAGGGGGCCACGTTCCCGAGCAGTACTTC
TRBV7-2	few	.	TRBJ2-4	CASSLSPSKNIQYF	TGTGCCAGCAGCTTATCCCCCTCCAAAAACATTCAGTACTTC
TRBV15	.	.	TRBJ2-1	CATSRENGEQFF	TGTGCCACCAGCAGAGAGAACGGGGAGCAGTTCTTC
TRBV5-1	few	TRBD1	TRBJ2-2	CASSLMGTGVTGELFF	TGCGCCAGCAGCCTGATGGGGACAGGGGTCACCGGGGAGCTGTTTTTT
TRBV6-5	few	TRBD1	TRBJ2-7	CASSFRDRGPYEQYF	TGTGCCAGCAGTTTCCGGGACAGGGGCCCCTACGAGCAGTACTTC
TRBV20-1	many	.	TRBJ2-5	CSARVEETQYF	TGCAGTGCTAGAGTGGAGGAGACCCAGTACTTC
TRBV6-1	once	.	TRBJ2-2	CASIGWTTGELFF	TGTGCCAGCATTGGTTGGACCACCGGGGAGCTGTTTTTT
TRBV10-3	few	TRBD1	TRBJ2-7	CAIRDRGSSYEQYF	TGTGCCATCAGGGACAGGGGCTCCTCCTACGAGCAGTACTTC
TRBV2	.	TRBD1	TRBJ2-7	CASKADRAAYEQYF	TGTGCCAGTAAGGCCGACAGGGCCGCCTACGAGCAGTACTTC
TRBV28	many	.	TRBJ1-2	CASSFLMDQNYGYTF	TGTGCCAGCAGTTTCCTAATGGACCAAAACTATGGCTACACCTTC
TRBV10-3	.	.	TRBJ2-6	CAISAGQARSGANVLTF	TGTGCCATCAGTGCGGGGCAAGCGAGGTCTGGGGCCAACGTCCTGACTTTC
TRBV3-1	few	.	TRBJ1-6	CASSQGQALHF	TGTGCCAGCAGCCAAGGGCAAGCCCTCCACTTT
TRBV10-3	.	TRBD2	TRBJ2-5	CAATSGSFQETQYF	TGTGCCGCGACTAGCGGGAGCTTCCAAGAGACCCAGTACTTC
TRBV5-1	.	.	TRBJ2-2	CASSPLSPGELFF	TGCGCCAGCAGCCCCTTATCACCCGGGGAGCTGTTTTTT
TRBV4-3	many	TRBD1	TRBJ1-6	CASSQEDRVSPLHF	TGCGCCAGCAGCCAAGAGGACAGGGTCTCACCCCTCCACTTT
TRBV30	few	.	TRBJ1-3	CAWRTGTGNTIYF	TGTGCCTGGAGAACAGGGACTGGAAACACCATATATTTT
TRBV6-1	.	TRBD2	TRBJ2-1	CASSAGTSGKFPYNEQFF	TGTGCCAGCAGTGCCGGGACTAGCGGGAAGTTTCCATACAATGAGCAGTTCTTC
TRBV29-1	few	.	TRBJ2-1	CSVLEYNEQFF	TGCAGCGTTTTAGAATACAATGAGCAGTTCTTC
TRBV4-3	.	.	TRBJ1-1	CASSQGASGRNTEAFF	TGCGCCAGCAGCCAAGGAGCCAGCGGCAGGAACACTGAAGCTTTCTTT
TRBV20-1	.	.	TRBJ2-1	CSAIRTQVGKNEQFF	TGCAGTGCTATCCGGACCCAAGTTGGGAAAAATGAGCAGTTCTTC
TRBV27	.	TRBD1	TRBJ2-3	CASSFSGGAQSGTQYF	TGTGCCAGCAGTTTTTCAGGGGGCGCACAGTCCGGTACGCAGTATTTT